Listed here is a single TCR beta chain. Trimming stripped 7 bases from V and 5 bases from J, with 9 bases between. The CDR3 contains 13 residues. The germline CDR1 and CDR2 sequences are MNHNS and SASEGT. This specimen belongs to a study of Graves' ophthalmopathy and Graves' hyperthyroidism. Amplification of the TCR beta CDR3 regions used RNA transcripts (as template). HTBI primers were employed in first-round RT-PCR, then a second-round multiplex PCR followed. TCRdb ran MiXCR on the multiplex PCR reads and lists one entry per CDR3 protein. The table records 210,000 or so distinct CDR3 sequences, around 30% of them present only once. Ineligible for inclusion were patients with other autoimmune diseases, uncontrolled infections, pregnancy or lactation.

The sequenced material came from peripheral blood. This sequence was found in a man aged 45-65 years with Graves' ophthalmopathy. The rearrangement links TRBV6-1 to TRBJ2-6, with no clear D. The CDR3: CASKRDRANVLTF. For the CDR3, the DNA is TGTGCCAGCAAAAGAGATCGGGCCAACGTCCTGACTTTC.